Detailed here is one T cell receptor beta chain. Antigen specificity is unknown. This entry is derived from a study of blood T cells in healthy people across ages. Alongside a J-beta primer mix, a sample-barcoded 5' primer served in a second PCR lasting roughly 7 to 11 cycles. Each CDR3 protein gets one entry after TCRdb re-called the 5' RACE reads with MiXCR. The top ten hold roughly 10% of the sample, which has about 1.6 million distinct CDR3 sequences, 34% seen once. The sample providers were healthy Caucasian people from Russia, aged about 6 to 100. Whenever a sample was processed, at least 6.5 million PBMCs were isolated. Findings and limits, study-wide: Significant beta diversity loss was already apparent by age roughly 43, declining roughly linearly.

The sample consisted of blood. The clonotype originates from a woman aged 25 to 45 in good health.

The DNA for the CDR3 is TGCAGTGCTAGAGCCAACCGGGTAGCTCTGGGAAGGCCCTACGAGCAGTACTTC. Its protein product is CSARANRVALGRPYEQYF. This sequence joins TRBV20-1 and TRBJ2-7; D unclear. This CDR3 is built from 18 residues. Deletions cut 1 base from V and 2 bases from J, with 24 bases between. In germline, CDR1 is DFQATT, CDR2 SNEGSKA (reference sequence).